Listed below are T cell receptor beta chains from one sample, sequenced in a study of control samples from healthy donors and cancer patients. Method: immunoSEQ multiplex PCR; TCRdb's copy keeps in-frame clones and lacks some. This sample has more than 85,000 clones, with approximately 84% found just once. The material sequenced was PBMCs. The receptors here all came from a man in his 70s with lung cancer. CDR3s include the opening cysteine and the closing phenylalanine or tryptophan. D genes are given only for firm matches. The size entry is marked missing in some rows and otherwise reads once, few, many or a size class.

clone_size | j_call | d_call | v_call | cdr3_aa | cdr3_nt
. | TRBJ2-7 | . | TRBV18 | CASSPQPGAYEQYF | TGTGCCAGCTCACCACAACCGGGGGCTTACGAGCAGTACTTC
. | TRBJ2-1 | . | TRBV6-5 | CASKPTGSSYNEQFF | TGTGCCAGTAAGCCCACGGGGAGCTCCTACAATGAGCAGTTCTTC
. | TRBJ1-5 | TRBD1 | TRBV19 | CASTGQGRNQPQHF | TGTGCCAGCACCGGACAGGGACGCAATCAGCCCCAGCATTTT
few | TRBJ2-1 | TRBD2 | TRBV4-2 | CASSQDLRGGHNEQFF | TGTGCCAGCAGCCAAGATCTCCGGGGGGGCCACAATGAGCAGTTCTTC
. | TRBJ2-6 | TRBD2 | TRBV11-2 | CASSLVIGGGSGANVLTF | TGTGCCAGCAGCTTAGTGATTGGCGGGGGCTCTGGGGCCAACGTCCTGACTTTC
. | TRBJ2-7 | . | TRBV7-6 | CASSLNWGADYEQYF | TGTGCCAGCAGCTTAAATTGGGGGGCTGACTACGAGCAGTACTTC
. | TRBJ2-7 | TRBD1 | TRBV28 | CASRRTGSSYEQYF | TGTGCCAGCAGACGGACAGGGAGTTCCTACGAGCAGTACTTC
. | TRBJ2-6 | . | TRBV11-2 | CASSPTGSGANVLTF | TGTGCCAGCAGCCCGACGGGTTCTGGGGCCAACGTCCTGACTTTC
. | TRBJ1-1 | TRBD1 | TRBV19 | CASSSHRGNTEAFF | TGTGCCAGTAGTAGCCACAGGGGGAACACTGAAGCTTTCTTT
. | TRBJ2-1 | . | TRBV6-2/TRBV6-3 | CASSLSRPNEQFF | TGTGCCAGCAGCCTGTCTCGGCCCAATGAGCAGTTCTTC
. | TRBJ2-1 | . | TRBV18 | CASSPRRGFDEQFF | TGTGCCAGCTCACCACGAAGGGGTTTTGATGAGCAGTTCTTC
. | TRBJ2-5 | . | TRBV18 | CASSPLTEETQYF | TGTGCCAGCTCACCACTAACGGAAGAGACCCAGTACTTC
. | TRBJ1-5 | . | TRBV10-3 | CAISEAGGYQPQHF | TGTGCCATCAGTGAGGCCGGGGGTTATCAGCCCCAGCATTTT
once | TRBJ2-2 | . | TRBV2 | CASSLTGPPGELFF | TGTGCCAGCAGCCTTACTGGGCCTCCCGGAGAGCTGTTTTTT
. | TRBJ2-2 | TRBD2 | TRBV6-6 | CASSLLAGGGGELFF | TGTGCCAGCAGTCTACTAGCGGGGGGTGGCGGGGAGCTGTTTTTT
. | TRBJ2-3 | TRBD1 | TRBV6-6 | CASSYAPTGDRDTQYF | TGTGCCAGCAGTTACGCACCGACAGGGGATCGGGATACGCAGTATTTT
. | TRBJ2-5 | TRBD2 | TRBV29-1 | CSVDSVAGETQYF | TGCAGCGTTGACTCGGTAGCGGGGGAGACCCAGTACTTC
. | TRBJ2-3 | . | TRBV12-2 | CASRLATAGGSTDTQYF | TGTGCAAGTCGCTTAGCGACGGCGGGGGGGAGCACAGATACGCAGTATTTT
. | TRBJ2-7 | . | TRBV29-1 | CSVEGQYEQYF | TGCAGCGTTGAAGGCCAGTACGAGCAGTACTTC
. | TRBJ1-4 | . | TRBV6-2/TRBV6-3 | CASSFPSWGGEKLFF | TGTGCCAGCAGTTTCCCCTCTTGGGGAGGTGAAAAACTGTTTTTT
. | TRBJ2-7 | TRBD1 | TRBV7-6 | CASSLGPTGLGEQYF | TGTGCCAGCAGCTTAGGGCCGACAGGGCTGGGCGAGCAGTACTTC
. | TRBJ1-5 | TRBD1 | TRBV11-2 | CASSLDRDQPQHF | TGTGCCAGCAGCCTTGACAGGGATCAGCCCCAGCATTTT
. | TRBJ2-1 | . | TRBV5-5 | CASRSGTSGSEQFF | TGTGCCAGCAGGTCCGGGACAAGCGGTAGTGAGCAGTTCTTC
once | TRBJ1-5 | . | TRBV30 | CAWSGGLEQPQHF | TGTGCCTGGAGTGGGGGCTTAGAACAGCCCCAGCATTTT
once | TRBJ2-6 | . | TRBV7-3 | CASSFDPSGANVLTF | TGTGCCAGCAGCTTTGACCCGTCTGGGGCCAACGTCCTGACTTTC
. | TRBJ2-7 | . | TRBV11-2 | CASSLDIISYEQYF | TGTGCCAGCAGCTTAGATATAATTTCCTACGAGCAGTACTTC
few | TRBJ1-4 | . | TRBV19 | CASSSYYRVVNEKLFF | TGTGCCAGTAGTTCGTACTACAGGGTGGTGAATGAAAAACTGTTTTTT
. | TRBJ1-5 | . | TRBV5-6 | CASSFWTVNQPQHF | TGTGCCAGCAGCTTCTGGACAGTTAATCAGCCCCAGCATTTT
. | TRBJ2-7 | . | TRBV10-3 | CAISADTESYEQYF | TGTGCCATCAGTGCGGACACGGAAAGCTACGAGCAGTACTTC
. | TRBJ2-1 | TRBD2 | TRBV3-1/TRBV3-2 | CASSHAGGSYNEQFF | TGTGCCAGCAGCCACGCGGGGGGGTCCTACAATGAGCAGTTCTTC
. | TRBJ1-6 | . | TRBV3-1/TRBV3-2 | CASSQLGYNSPLHF | TGTGCCAGCAGCCAATTGGGGTATAATTCACCCCTCCACTTT
. | TRBJ2-3 | . | TRBV2 | CASAADSTDTQYF | TGTGCCAGTGCGGCCGACAGCACAGATACGCAGTATTTT
. | TRBJ2-3 | . | TRBV12-5 | CASGLDSDTQYF | TGTGCTAGTGGTTTGGATAGTGATACGCAGTATTTT
once | TRBJ1-2 | . | TRBV15 | CATSRGSRGYTF | TGTGCCACCAGCAGAGGAAGCAGGGGCTACACCTTC
. | TRBJ2-7 | TRBD1 | TRBV6-2/TRBV6-3 | CASSPGGQGVHEQYF | TGTGCCAGCAGTCCCGGGGGACAGGGTGTCCACGAGCAGTACTTC
. | TRBJ2-3 | TRBD2 | TRBV9 | CASSVEAGGTDTQYF | TGTGCCAGCAGCGTAGAGGCGGGGGGCACAGATACGCAGTATTTT
. | TRBJ2-3 | TRBD1 | TRBV5-1 | CASSPTGGGTDTQYF | TGCGCCAGCAGCCCCACAGGGGGCGGCACAGATACGCAGTATTTT
. | TRBJ2-2 | . | TRBV24-1 | CATSETMNTGELFF | TGTGCCACCAGTGAAACTATGAACACCGGGGAGCTGTTTTTT
. | TRBJ2-1 | TRBD2 | TRBV19 | CASSPRSSGGLAEQFF | TGTGCCAGTAGTCCACGGTCTAGCGGGGGTTTAGCTGAGCAGTTCTTC
. | TRBJ1-5 | . | TRBV18 | CASSPGTGNQPQHF | TGTGCCAGCTCACCCGGGACGGGTAATCAGCCCCAGCATTTT
few | TRBJ2-4 | . | TRBV6-1 | CASSEQGRDIQYF | TGTGCCAGCAGTGAACAGGGGCGCGACATTCAGTACTTC
. | TRBJ1-3 | . | TRBV19 | CASMPGRILSGNTIYF | TGTGCCAGTATGCCGGGCAGAATCCTCTCTGGAAACACCATATATTTT
. | TRBJ1-4 | TRBD1 | TRBV9 | CASSVGGTGNEKLFF | TGTGCCAGCAGCGTAGGGGGGACAGGGAATGAAAAACTGTTTTTT
. | TRBJ2-3 | . | TRBV11-2 | CASSLQGLRTDTQYF | TGTGCCAGCAGCCTGCAGGGTCTCCGCACAGATACGCAGTATTTT
. | TRBJ1-1 | . | TRBV24-1 | CATSDGVVKKAFF | TGTGCCACCAGTGATGGGGTCGTGAAAAAAGCTTTCTTT
. | TRBJ1-1 | . | TRBV9 | CASSVVQGVGTEAFF | TGTGCCAGCAGCGTAGTACAGGGAGTGGGGACTGAAGCTTTCTTT
. | TRBJ1-2 | . | TRBV6-1 | CASSESVYGYTF | TGTGCCAGCAGTGAATCGGTCTATGGCTACACCTTC
few | TRBJ2-3 | . | TRBV5-1 | CASSLDSRGLSTDTQYF | TGCGCCAGCAGCTTGGACTCGCGGGGACTTAGCACAGATACGCAGTATTTT
. | TRBJ2-7 | TRBD1 | TRBV27 | CASSSTGGQGQYF | TGTGCCAGCAGTTCCACAGGGGGACAGGGCCAGTACTTC
. | TRBJ2-2 | TRBD2 | TRBV19 | CASSTAGRRGGVIAGELFF | TGTGCCAGTAGTACAGCCGGAAGGCGGGGGGGCGTAATCGCCGGGGAGCTGTTTTTT
. | TRBJ2-5 | . | TRBV3-1/TRBV3-2 | CASSEDRSWETQYF | TGTGCCAGCAGCGAAGACAGGAGTTGGGAGACCCAGTACTTC